Listed below are T cell receptor beta chains from one sample, sequenced in a study of T-cell memory formation after mild COVID-19. TCRdb redid the calling of the 5' RACE reads with MiXCR, one entry per CDR3 protein. The repertoire has just under 150,000 distinct CDR3 sequences, approximately 5.7% of them found once; the top ten carry just over 2%. The material sequenced was PBMCs or a T cell subset sorted from them (not recorded which). The receptor set was obtained from an adult woman who had mild COVID-19 (a few samples of this study predate the infection). Cell type and time point are not known. Both conserved end residues are part of each CDR3. D genes are given only for firm matches.

d_gene: TRBD1; v_gene: TRBV15; j_gene: TRBJ2-5; CDR3aa: CATSLGQQQETQYF
d_gene: TRBD2; v_gene: TRBV18; j_gene: TRBJ2-1; CDR3aa: CASSPPAGGGIYNEQFF
d_gene: .; v_gene: TRBV9; j_gene: TRBJ2-1; CDR3aa: CASSPRRDSYNEQFF
d_gene: .; v_gene: TRBV20-1; j_gene: TRBJ1-3; CDR3aa: CSARDLSSGNTIYF
d_gene: TRBD1; v_gene: TRBV15; j_gene: TRBJ1-2; CDR3aa: CATSRDRTGGGYTF
d_gene: .; v_gene: TRBV18; j_gene: TRBJ2-5; CDR3aa: CASSPRVEETQYF
d_gene: .; v_gene: TRBV7-2; j_gene: TRBJ2-1; CDR3aa: CASSPNGNEQFF
d_gene: .; v_gene: TRBV5-4; j_gene: TRBJ2-7; CDR3aa: CASSSQGSPSYEQYF
d_gene: .; v_gene: TRBV29-1; j_gene: TRBJ2-7; CDR3aa: CSVGTGLGSYEQYF
d_gene: .; v_gene: TRBV18; j_gene: TRBJ1-2; CDR3aa: CASSRGTTGHYGYTF
d_gene: .; v_gene: TRBV5-6; j_gene: TRBJ2-3; CDR3aa: CASGPDGGPDTQYF
d_gene: .; v_gene: TRBV27; j_gene: TRBJ1-5; CDR3aa: CASSLLGQPQHF
d_gene: TRBD2; v_gene: TRBV4-1; j_gene: TRBJ2-7; CDR3aa: CASSQTLGTSYYEQYF
d_gene: .; v_gene: TRBV30; j_gene: TRBJ1-2; CDR3aa: CAWSVKGTPNYGYTF
d_gene: TRBD2; v_gene: TRBV29-1; j_gene: TRBJ2-2; CDR3aa: CSVEPGLAENTGELFF
d_gene: .; v_gene: TRBV20-1; j_gene: TRBJ2-5; CDR3aa: CSARDPRGSQETQYF
d_gene: .; v_gene: TRBV4-2; j_gene: TRBJ1-5; CDR3aa: CASSQAGDSNQPQHF
d_gene: TRBD2; v_gene: TRBV4-3; j_gene: TRBJ2-7; CDR3aa: CASSQAAGGPYEQYF
d_gene: TRBD1; v_gene: TRBV12-3/TRBV12-4; j_gene: TRBJ2-6; CDR3aa: CASSGGQGNSGANVLTF
d_gene: .; v_gene: TRBV12-3/TRBV12-4; j_gene: TRBJ2-2; CDR3aa: CASSLFQGNTGELFF
d_gene: .; v_gene: TRBV6-6; j_gene: TRBJ1-1; CDR3aa: CASSFQQGLNTEAFF
d_gene: .; v_gene: TRBV5-1; j_gene: TRBJ1-1; CDR3aa: CASSPWTELNTEAFF
d_gene: TRBD2; v_gene: TRBV14; j_gene: TRBJ2-1; CDR3aa: CASSQLWGGRPDANEQFF